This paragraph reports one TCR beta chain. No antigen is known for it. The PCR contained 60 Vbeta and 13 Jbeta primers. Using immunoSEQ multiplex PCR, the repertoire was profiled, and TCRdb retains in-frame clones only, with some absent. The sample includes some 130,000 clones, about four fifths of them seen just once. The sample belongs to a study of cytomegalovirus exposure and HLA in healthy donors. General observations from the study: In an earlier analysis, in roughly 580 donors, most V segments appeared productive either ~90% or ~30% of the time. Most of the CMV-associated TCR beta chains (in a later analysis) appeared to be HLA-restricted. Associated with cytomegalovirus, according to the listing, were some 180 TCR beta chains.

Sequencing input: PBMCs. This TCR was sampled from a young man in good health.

This CDR3 reads CASSVSGSGAREQFF. In DNA, the CDR3 is TGTGCCAGCAGTGTTAGCGGGAGTGGGGCGAGGGAGCAGTTCTTC. The genes are TRBV27 and TRBJ2-1; 9 bases fit TRBD2. Germline V CDR1 and CDR2: MNHEY, SMNVEV (reference sequence). The CDR3 consists of 15 residues. V dropped 5 bases and J dropped 10; count of bases not matched to a gene: 12.